This T cell receptor (beta chain) derives from a study of T cells in localized non-small cell lung cancer (dated by TCRdb to 2018 to 2021). Notes on the research overall: The study examined T cell repertoires in approximately 240 patients with early-stage NSCLC and compared tumors with uninvolved tumor-adjacent lungs. The mean age of the NSCLC patients was 60 to 85 years, with 120 to 150 men and 95 to 110 women. The cohort comprised a few hundred treatment-naïve NSCLC patients with resected, localized lung tumors. Summary of the overall study and its limitations: Higher blood T cell density associated with longer overall survival, while higher adjacent-lung clonality associated with shorter survival. Because multi-region sequencing of the tumors was not done, intratumor heterogeneity could not be ruled out. The highest T cell clonality was observed in uninvolved tumor-adjacent lung, where clonality exceeded that of tumor, suggesting that antigenic responses were more focused in uninvolved tumor-adjacent lung. Because the study design was exploratory, TCR variables were selected using unadjusted p-values without false-discovery rate correction. Of the top 100 tumor clones, a median of approximately 60 were detected in paired uninvolved adjacent lung; about 26 were also among that lung's top 100.

The immunoSEQ Assay was used to sequence TCR beta CDR3 regions from DNA. In the paper's pipeline: T cell density was computed as TCR beta template counts normalized to usable DNA estimated by amplifying housekeeping genes. The preseqR package was used to estimate richness by extrapolating to 400,000 templates for PBMC samples and to 120,000 templates for tissue samples. Clonality was defined by subtracting Pielou's evenness from one. To identify tissue-enriched TCRs, differential abundance testing was run on productive amino-acid clonotypes with a minimum total count of 5 and an alpha of 0.1. The Jaccard Index and the Morisita Overlap Index were used to measure how much the repertoires overlapped between compartments. GLIPH clustered TCR beta CDR3s with public tetramer-defined viral CDR3s; viral motifs required at least three viral sequences plus V-gene enrichment. TCRdb re-hosts the immuneACCESS table, in-frame sequences only. Its copies lack some clones; in the studies checked, an unresolved V gene accounts for under half of them, and the cause for the rest is not known. The DNA gave D and trimming, while V, J and clone size come from that table. The sample table records 130,000 or so clones; around 89% of these occur just once. Around 1.8% of the sample belongs to the ten largest clones.

V and J are trimmed by 6 bases and 4 bases, and the gene matches miss 5 bases of the junction. The germline V gene supplies CDR1 SGHNT and CDR2 YENEEA. Reading from cysteine to phenylalanine, the CDR3 counts 13 amino acids. Kept here is only the CDR3 DNA, which spans 39 bases and is read in frame from base 1. As for this clone: Which antigen it targets is not known. No base quality information exists; no much larger clone differs at one position.

At diagnosis, peripheral blood, uninvolved tumor-adjacent lung and tumor were collected and stored as a combination of fresh-frozen and FFPE material. For TCR repertoire profiling, blood samples were analyzed in the form of peripheral blood mononuclear cells. The clonotype comes from a female donor over 55 with stage I lung adenocarcinoma. In this chain, TRBV11-3 is recombined with TRBJ2-7, with 8 bases aligning to TRBD2. This specimen consisted of peripheral blood, obtained before any cancer treatment. The CDR3 reads as follows: CASSASGLYEQYF. The nucleotides read TGTGCCAGCAGTGCTAGCGGGCTATACGAGCAGTACTTC.